Below are 12 T cell receptor beta chains sequenced from a single sample in a study of Graves' ophthalmopathy and Graves' hyperthyroidism. RNA transcripts served as template for amplifying TCR beta CDR3 sequences. A first-round RT-PCR used HTBI primers, followed by a second-round multiplex PCR. MiXCR, run by TCRdb on the multiplex PCR reads, gives a single entry per CDR3 protein. The data hold more than 1,000,000 distinct CDR3 sequences, with roughly 35% observed a single time. The sample taken for sequencing was peripheral blood or thyroid tissue (not recorded which). The receptor set was obtained from an adult man with Graves' hyperthyroidism.

The chain uses TRBV25-1 and TRBJ1-5; 10 nucleotides line up with TRBD1. V lost 9 bases and J lost 5; bases outside the gene matches: 7. There are 14 residues in the CDR3. Germline lookup yields CDR1 MGHDK and CDR2 SYGVNS. The CDR3 DNA reads as TGTGCCAGAAACCCCGGGACAGGGGATCAGCCCCAGCATTTT. Translating gives CARNPGTGDQPQHF.

V usage is TRBV28 and J usage is TRBJ2-7; D is unclear. Germline CDR1 and CDR2: MDHEN and SYDVKM. Trimming stripped 5 bases from V and 2 bases from J, with 16 bases between. This CDR3 has 15 residues. This chain's CDR3 is CASSTDVNRPYEQYF. Here the CDR3 DNA reads TGTGCCAGCAGTACGGACGTAAACCGACCCTACGAGCAGTACTTC. Drawing the rest from reference TRBV28 and TRBJ2-7, the complete variable domain is DVKVTQSSRYLVKRTGEKVFLECVQDMDHENMFWYRQDPGLGLRLIYFSYDVKMKEKGDIPEGYSVSREKKERFSLILESASTNQTSMYLCASSTDVNRPYEQYFGPGTRLTVT.

V gene TRBV10-2 combines with J gene TRBJ1-1, with D unclear. Trimming stripped 2 bases from V and 3 bases from J, with 7 bases between. There are 13 residues in the CDR3. In germline, CDR1 is WSHSY, CDR2 SAAADI. The CDR3 DNA reads as TGCGCCAGCAGTGAGGACGGCCACACTGAAGCTTTCTTT. Amino acids: CASSEDGHTEAFF.

The CDR3 loop reads CASIKVNTEAFF. The CDR3, as DNA: TGTGCCAGCATCAAGGTCAACACTGAAGCTTTCTTT. V gene TRBV12-3 or TRBV12-4 combines with J gene TRBJ1-1; no clear D gene. CDR3 length equals 12 residues. The V gene lost 7 bases and the J gene lost 2 bases, with 8 bases spanning the gap.

V is TRBV20-1 and J is TRBJ1-3; 7 bases are a match to TRBD1. The CDR3 is 13 residues long. Losses at the gene ends were 2 bases for V and 8 bases for J; bases not matched to a gene: 6. The V gene's germline CDR1 is DFQATT and CDR2 SNEGSKA (reference sequence). CDR3 residues: CSARKTGTDTIYF. The CDR3 nucleotides are TGCAGTGCTAGAAAGACAGGGACGGACACCATATATTTT.

This chain connects TRBV18 to TRBJ2-7; a possible D gene is TRBD1 (6 bases). Trimming removed 1 base from V and 2 bases from J, with 12 bases in between. The V gene's germline CDR1 is KGHSH and CDR2 LQKENI. The CDR3 is 15 residues long. The CDR3 spells CASSPQAQGTYEQYF. The CDR3 nucleotides are TGTGCCAGCTCACCACAGGCACAGGGAACCTACGAGCAGTACTTC. Together with reference TRBV18 and TRBJ2-7, the CDR3 gives the full variable domain: NAGVMQNPRHLVRRRGQEARLRCSPMKGHSHVYWYRQLPEEGLKFMVYLQKENIIDESGMPKERFSAEFPKEGPSILRIQQVVRGDSAAYFCASSPQAQGTYEQYFGPGTRLTVT.

This clonotype has ten or more counts. The gene calls are TRBV2 and TRBJ1-5; the D is unclear. The V gene lost 3 bases and the J gene lost 0 bases, with 3 bases spanning the gap. CDR3 size: 13 residues. Germline V gene lookup returns CDR1 SNHLY and CDR2 FYNNEI. The CDR3 coding sequence is TGTGCCAGCAGTGATGCTAGCAATCAGCCCCAGCATTTT. This sequence encodes CASSDASNQPQHF.

Only a few counts were recorded for this clonotype. This chain links TRBV27 with TRBJ1-1; the D is unclear. The germline V and J ends were trimmed by 4 bases and 6 bases, with 6 bases remaining between them. The CDR3 consists of 11 residues. CDR1 is MNHEY and CDR2 is SMNVEV in the germline V gene (reference sequence). The CDR3 DNA reads TGTGCCAGCAGTTCCGGCTCTGAAGCTTTCTTT. Translation: CASSSGSEAFF.

J is TRBJ1-2 and V is TRBV20-1; TRBD1 matches 9 bases. This CDR3 is 16 amino acids long. Per the germline V gene, CDR1 is DFQATT and CDR2 is SNEGSKA (reference sequence). The ends lost 5 bases at V and 7 bases at J; junction bases unmatched: 17. CDR3 residues: CSASNSGTGSSRGYTF. As DNA, the CDR3 is TGCAGTGCTTCTAACTCTGGGACAGGGAGTTCGCGTGGCTACACCTTC.

This clonotype came up many times. J is TRBJ1-1 and V is TRBV9, with unresolved D. In germline, CDR1 is SGDLS, CDR2 YYNGEE. This CDR3 spans 15 amino acids. The V gene lost 4 bases and the J gene lost 1 base, with 14 bases spanning the gap. The CDR3 loop reads CASSPPVASNTEAFF. Written as DNA, the CDR3 is TGTGCCAGCAGCCCCCCGGTGGCGTCGAACACTGAAGCTTTCTTT.

The rearrangement joins TRBV27 to TRBJ1-2; D call uncertain. Germline V gene lookup returns CDR1 MNHEY and CDR2 SMNVEV (reference sequence). The CDR3 is 13 residues long. The V end was cut by 8 bases, the J end by 0 bases, with 10 bases between. In DNA form, the CDR3 reads TGTGCCAGCGCCATCAGAGCTAACTATGGCTACACCTTC. Amino acids: CASAIRANYGYTF.

This clonotype was picked up a small number of times. V and J are TRBV30 and TRBJ1-1; D ambiguous. The CDR3 totals 12 residues. Per germline, CDR1 GTSNPN and CDR2 SVGIG (reference sequence). V gave up 1 base and J gave up 1 base, with 4 bases separating them. Here the CDR3 reads CAWSDRNTEAFF. The DNA for the CDR3 is TGTGCCTGGAGTGACCGGAACACTGAAGCTTTCTTT. The variable domain in full, with the rest retrieved from reference TRBV30 and TRBJ1-1, is SQTIHQWPATLVQPVGSPLSLECTVEGTSNPNLYWYRQAAGRGLQLLFYSVGIGQISSEVPQNLSASRPQDRQFILSSKKLLLSDSGFYLCAWSDRNTEAFFGQGTRLTVV.